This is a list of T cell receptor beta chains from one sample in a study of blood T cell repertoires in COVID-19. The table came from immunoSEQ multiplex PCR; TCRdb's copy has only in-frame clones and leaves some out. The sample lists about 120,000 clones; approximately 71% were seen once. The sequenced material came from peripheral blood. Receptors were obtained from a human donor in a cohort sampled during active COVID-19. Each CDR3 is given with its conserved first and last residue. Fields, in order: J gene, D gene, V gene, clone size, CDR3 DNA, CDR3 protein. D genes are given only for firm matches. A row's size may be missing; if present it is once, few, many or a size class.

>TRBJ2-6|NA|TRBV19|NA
TGTGCCAGTAAGGACAGCGTAAACTCTGGGGCCAACGTCCTGACTTTC
CASKDSVNSGANVLTF
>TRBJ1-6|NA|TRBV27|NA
TGTGCCAGCAGCTTGGGGACAACTCATTCACCCCTCCACTTT
CASSLGTTHSPLHF
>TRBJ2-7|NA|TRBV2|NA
TGTGCCAGCAGTGAAGCGGCTTACAGATACGAGCAGTACTTC
CASSEAAYRYEQYF
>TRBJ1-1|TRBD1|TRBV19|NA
TGTGCCAGTAGTATAGTGGGGACAGCGAACACTGAAGCTTTCTTT
CASSIVGTANTEAFF
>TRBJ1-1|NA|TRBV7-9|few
TGTGCCATCGGGGGAAACACTGAAGCTTTCTTT
CAIGGNTEAFF
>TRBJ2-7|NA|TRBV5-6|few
TGTGCCAGCAGCTTAAGAGGGACCTACGAGCAGTACTTC
CASSLRGTYEQYF
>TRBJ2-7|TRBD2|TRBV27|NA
TGTGCCAGCACGCTGGGGGGGAGCTCCTACGAGCAGTACTTC
CASTLGGSSYEQYF
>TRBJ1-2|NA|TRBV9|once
TGTGCCAGCAGCGCGAGAGGACAGAATAACTATGGCTACACCTTC
CASSARGQNNYGYTF
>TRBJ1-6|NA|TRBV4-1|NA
TGCGCCAGCAGCCGCCCTTTGGAAGGGGCTAATTCACCCCTCCACTTT
CASSRPLEGANSPLHF
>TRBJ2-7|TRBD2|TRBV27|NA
TGTGCCAGCAGTTCCCCGGGAGGGACGGGCGAGCAGTACTTC
CASSSPGGTGEQYF
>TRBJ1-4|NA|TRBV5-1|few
TGCGCCAGCAGCTTGGGGACAGATAATGAAAAACTGTTTTTT
CASSLGTDNEKLFF
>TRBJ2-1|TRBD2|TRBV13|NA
TGTGCCAGCAGCCTTAAGGGACTAGCTGTCGATGAGCAGTTCTTC
CASSLKGLAVDEQFF
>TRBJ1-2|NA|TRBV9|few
TGTGCCAGCAGCGTAGACGGCAGGGGTTCTGGCTACACCTTC
CASSVDGRGSGYTF
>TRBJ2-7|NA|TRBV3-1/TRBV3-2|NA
TGTGCCAGCAGCCCAAGTGTAGAATCCTCCTACGAGCAGTACTTC
CASSPSVESSYEQYF
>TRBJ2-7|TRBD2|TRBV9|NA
TGTGCCAGCAGCGCCATAGCTAGCGGGACCGGGGGCGAGCAGTACTTC
CASSAIASGTGGEQYF